In this sample, the clone carrying this TCR beta chain turned up many times. Its antigen is not known. A much larger clone lies one base from this, so it may be a read error. This entry comes from a study of blood T cells in healthy people across ages. Overall study results and limits: Researchers judged that diversity estimates from one million T cells fell short of true values.

The CDR3 runs to 11 residues. V lost 5 bases and J lost 11, with 12 bases in between. A second roughly 6 to 11 cycle PCR used barcoded and J-beta primers. Each cDNA molecule was tagged by a template-switch adaptor with 12 random nucleotides. TCRdb redid the calling of the 5' RACE reads with MiXCR, one entry per CDR3 protein. The sample includes around 500,000 distinct CDR3 sequences, less than 60% seen only once; the top ten take approximately 23%. The sequencing sample was made of blood. The chain has TRBV12-3 or TRBV12-4 and TRBJ2-5, with D hard to call. The sequence derives from a man older than 75 in good health. CDR3 DNA sequence: TGTGCCAGCAGTGTAGTCAATGAGCAGTACTTC. It translates to CASSVVNEQYF.